The 26 T cell receptor beta chains listed next were all sequenced from one sample in a study of PD-1 blockade in classical Hodgkin lymphoma. Relapse was seen in all patients after autologous stem cell transplantation, and brentuximab vedotin exposure was variable. Clones were read by immunoSEQ multiplex PCR, and TCRdb kept only the in-frame ones, dropping some. The repertoire holds fewer than 65,000 clones, with 75% to 90% as singletons. Sequenced here: peripheral blood mononuclear cells (PBMCs), sampled at baseline. The receptors derive from a human donor with classical Hodgkin lymphoma.

The rearrangement uses TRBV2 and TRBJ2-7, with 10 bases fitting TRBD1. V trimming: 6 bases; J trimming: 9 bases; junction bases outside the gene matches: 17. The CDR3 contains 16 residues. Per germline, CDR1 SNHLY and CDR2 FYNNEI. The CDR3 region is CASSGPETGGSQRQYF. DNA for the CDR3: TGTGCCAGCAGCGGTCCTGAGACAGGGGGCTCCCAAAGGCAGTACTTC.

This rearrangement joins TRBV10-3 to TRBJ2-2, with unresolved D. Trimming pared 3 bases from V and 6 bases from J, leaving 5 bases between. Germline lookup yields CDR1 ENHRY and CDR2 SYGVKD. This CDR3 has 12 amino acids. The CDR3 sequence: CAISDSSGELFF. The CDR3 bases are TGTGCCATCAGTGACAGCTCCGGGGAGCTGTTTTTT.

The chain couples TRBV27 to TRBJ1-5; unclear D gene. The CDR3 covers 14 residues. The germline V gene encodes CDR1 MNHEY and CDR2 SMNVEV (reference sequence). V lost 5 bases to trimming and J lost 5 bases, with 13 bases between them. The CDR3 region is CASSPYSGHQPQHF. The CDR3 coding sequence is TGTGCCAGCAGTCCATACAGTGGGCATCAGCCCCAGCATTTT.

The rearrangement joins TRBV10-2 to TRBJ2-5; 10 bases line up with TRBD2. Trimming at V came to 6 bases and at J to 2 bases, leaving 0 bases not matched to a gene. CDR3 length: 13 amino acids. Germline V gives CDR1 WSHSY, CDR2 SAAADI. The CDR3 region is CASRAGGQETQYF. CDR3 DNA sequence: TGCGCCAGCAGAGCGGGGGGGCAAGAGACCCAGTACTTC.

V usage is TRBV30 and J usage is TRBJ1-2; 11 positions agree with TRBD1. The germline gives CDR1 GTSNPN, CDR2 SVGIG (reference sequence). The CDR3 is 15 amino acids. V dropped 2 bases and J dropped 6; count of bases not matched to a gene: 8. In DNA form, the CDR3 reads TGTGCCTGGAGTCCCCCGGACAGGGGGCTCGATGGCTACACCTTC. Translating gives CAWSPPDRGLDGYTF. Full variable domain (outside the CDR3, taken from reference TRBV30 and TRBJ1-2): SQTIHQWPATLVQPVGSPLSLECTVEGTSNPNLYWYRQAAGRGLQLLFYSVGIGQISSEVPQNLSASRPQDRQFILSSKKLLLSDSGFYLCAWSPPDRGLDGYTFGSGTRLTVV.

The chain carries TRBV27 and TRBJ1-1, with 8 positions matching TRBD1. The CDR3 has 14 amino acids. The V and J ends lost 7 bases and 8 bases, in that order; junction bases with no gene match: 12. Per germline, CDR1 MNHEY and CDR2 SMNVEV (reference sequence). CDR3 coding DNA: TGTGCCAGCACCGGACAGGGCGTATCCCCCGAAGCTTTCTTT. Translation: CASTGQGVSPEAFF.

The chain uses TRBV4-2 and TRBJ2-7; D unclear. Germline V CDR1 and CDR2: LGHNA, YNFKEQ. V lost 1 base and J 3 bases, leaving 13 bases between the germline ends. CDR3 size: 15 residues. CDR3 amino acids: CASSQGSGGSYEQYF. In DNA, the CDR3 is TGTGCCAGCAGCCAAGGGTCGGGCGGAAGCTACGAGCAGTACTTC.

The chain combines TRBV4-1 with TRBJ2-2, with D perhaps TRBD1 (5 bases). The CDR3 length is 14 residues. Looked up from germline, CDR1 is MGHRA and CDR2 is YSYEKL. Trimming took 3 bases from V and 6 from J, leaving 11 bases between them. The CDR3 coding sequence is TGCGCCAGCAGCCAGCAGGGTGTGTCCGGGGAGCTGTTTTTT. It encodes CASSQQGVSGELFF.

The chain carries TRBV4-1 and TRBJ1-2; 8 nucleotides align to TRBD1. V dropped 3 bases and J dropped 5; count of bases not matched to a gene: 8. CDR1 is MGHRA and CDR2 is YSYEKL in the germline V gene. There are 15 residues in the CDR3. The CDR3 loop reads CASSHNLQGGYGYTF. CDR3 in DNA: TGCGCCAGCAGCCACAACTTACAGGGGGGGTATGGCTACACCTTC.

The chain combines TRBV30 with TRBJ1-1; D gene uncertain. Germline V gives CDR1 GTSNPN, CDR2 SVGIG (reference sequence). The V end was cut by 6 bases, the J end by 7 bases, with 18 bases between. The CDR3 runs 13 residues. The chain's CDR3 is CACESGKSREAFF. Written as DNA, the CDR3 is TGTGCCTGCGAAAGCGGTAAAAGCCGTGAAGCTTTCTTT.

The chain has TRBV27 and TRBJ1-1; D not certain. With 7 bases removed from V and 11 bases from J, the gap between germline ends came to 17 bases. Germline CDR1 MNHEY, CDR2 SMNVEV (reference sequence). The CDR3 runs 12 residues. CDR3 in DNA: TGTGCCAGCACTGACTGGCGGTCAAATGCTTTCTTT. Amino acid sequence: CASTDWRSNAFF.

The chain employs TRBV2 and TRBJ1-5; D not resolved. The length of the CDR3 is 19 residues. Trimming stripped 0 bases from V and 0 bases from J, with 18 bases between. From germline, CDR1 is SNHLY and CDR2 FYNNEI. The DNA of the CDR3 is TGTGCCAGCAGTGAAGCCGAAAATCCTAGAGCTTATAGCAATCAGCCCCAGCATTTT. Its translation is CASSEAENPRAYSNQPQHF.

This clone was recorded many times. The CDR3 spells CASSLFENTEAFF. CDR3 DNA: TGTGCCAGCAGCTTATTTGAAAACACTGAAGCTTTCTTT. V and J are TRBV7-2 and TRBJ1-1, with D hard to call. The CDR3 runs to 13 residues. CDR1 and CDR2 (germline): SGHTA, FQGNSA. The germline V and J ends were trimmed by 2 bases and 2 bases, with 6 bases remaining between them.

This chain connects TRBV5-1 to TRBJ1-3; D remains ambiguous. The V and J ends lost 2 bases and 0 bases respectively, with 9 bases between them. Germline V lookup: CDR1 SGHRS, CDR2 YFSETQ. The CDR3 covers 15 residues. For the CDR3, the DNA is TGCGCCAGCAGCTTCGGAGGCGACTCTGGAAACACCATATATTTT. As protein: CASSFGGDSGNTIYF.

This clone came up once. The gene calls are TRBV9 and TRBJ2-1, with D tentatively TRBD2 (5 bases). The CDR3 sequence is 15 residues long. V was shortened by 4 bases and J by 3 bases, with 14 bases between the two germline ends. Germline V gives CDR1 SGDLS, CDR2 YYNGEE. The DNA for the CDR3 is TGTGCCAGCAGCTCCGACGGGAACATCTACAATGAGCAGTTCTTC. It specifies CASSSDGNIYNEQFF.

This clone appeared a single time. This chain joins TRBV6-6 and TRBJ2-5, with TRBD2 as a possible D gene (7 bases). Trimming took off 2 bases at V and 2 bases at J, with 12 bases between the two ends. The CDR3 length is 15 residues. Germline lookup yields CDR1 MNHNY and CDR2 SVGAGI (reference sequence). CDR3 loop: CASSYGGALQETQYF. The CDR3, as DNA: TGTGCCAGCAGTTACGGGGGGGCCCTACAAGAGACCCAGTACTTC.

The chain is built from TRBV29-1 and TRBJ1-2, with 9 bases lining up with TRBD1. This CDR3 region has 14 residues. V shed 3 bases and J 8 bases; nucleotides not matched to a gene: 10. CDR1 SQVTM and CDR2 ANQGSEA come from the germline V gene. The DNA for the CDR3 is TGCAGCGTTGACGACAGGGGGGGGAGTTTAGGCTACACCTTC. Its protein is CSVDDRGGSLGYTF. Complete variable domain (other parts from reference TRBV29-1 and TRBJ1-2): SAVISQKPSRDICQRGTSLTIQCQVDSQVTMMFWYRQQPGQSLTLIATANQGSEATYESGFVIDKFPISRPNLTFSTLTVSNMSPEDSSIYLCSVDDRGGSLGYTFGSGTRLTVV.

The V gene is TRBV19, the J gene TRBJ1-6; D is perhaps TRBD1 (6 bases). Deletions cut 5 bases from V and 8 bases from J, with 13 bases between. This CDR3 has 14 residues. CDR1 is LNHDA and CDR2 is SQIVND in the germline V gene (reference sequence). CDR3 loop: CASSVQGIHSPLHF. The DNA for the CDR3 is TGTGCCAGTAGTGTACAGGGAATTCATTCACCCCTCCACTTT.

The CDR3 region has the DNA TGTGCCAGCAGTTTTAACAGGGTGAACACTGAAGCTTTCTTT. Protein: CASSFNRVNTEAFF. The rearrangement uses TRBV27 and TRBJ1-1; possibly TRBD1 for D (6 bases). Germline loops: CDR1 MNHEY, CDR2 SMNVEV (reference sequence). This CDR3 is built from 14 residues. V was shortened by 3 bases and J by 0 bases, with 8 bases between the two germline ends.

This clone showed up just a few times. The genes are TRBV28 and TRBJ1-3; D gene unclear. The CDR3 contains 15 residues. Trimming cost V 7 bases and J 2 bases, with 15 bases left between them. The germline V gene has CDR1 MDHEN and CDR2 SYDVKM. In DNA, the CDR3 is TGTGCCAGCACGCGTGACCAAACGACTGGAAACACCATATATTTT. This gives the protein CASTRDQTTGNTIYF.

The V gene is TRBV9, the J gene TRBJ1-2; 7 bases align to TRBD1. Germline lookup yields CDR1 SGDLS and CDR2 YYNGEE. The CDR3 length is 15 residues. Trimming took 4 bases from V and 1 from J; bases not matched to a gene: 7. The CDR3 spells CASSTGTEINYGYTF. CDR3 bases: TGTGCCAGCAGCACCGGGACAGAGATTAACTATGGCTACACCTTC.

A single count supports this clone. V usage is TRBV7-3 and J usage is TRBJ1-1, with D possibly TRBD1 on 5 matching bases. The V gene's germline CDR1 is SGHTA and CDR2 FQGTGA. The V gene lost 4 bases and the J gene lost 5 bases, with 11 bases spanning the gap. This CDR3 region has 13 residues. In DNA, the CDR3 is TGTGCCAGCAGCTCCAGGGTGGGTACTGAAGCTTTCTTT. Amino acid sequence: CASSSRVGTEAFF.

This clone was observed a single time. The chain uses TRBV6-5 and TRBJ2-7; TRBD2 matches at 9 bases. Germline CDR1 and CDR2: MNHEY and SVGAGI. V shed 4 bases, J shed 5 bases, and the junction held 6 bases outside the gene matches. This CDR3 spans 14 amino acids. CDR3: CASSSGTSSDEQYF. CDR3 in DNA: TGTGCCAGCAGTTCCGGGACTAGCTCGGACGAGCAGTACTTC.

The CDR3 bases are TGTGCCACCAGCAGAGATGCAGGGAGCGCCTATGGCTACACCTTC. Amino acids: CATSRDAGSAYGYTF. This sequence joins TRBV15 and TRBJ1-2; D possibly corresponds to TRBD1 (5 bases). Germline V gene lookup returns CDR1 LNHNV and CDR2 YYDKDF (reference sequence). The CDR3 is 15 amino acids. V lost 0 bases to trimming and J lost 4 bases, with 12 bases between them.

The chain couples TRBV19 to TRBJ1-4; the match to TRBD1 covers 8 bases. The CDR3 covers 15 residues. After removal of 8 bases from V and 3 bases from J, the junction contained 8 bases not matched to a gene. Germline lookup yields CDR1 LNHDA and CDR2 SQIVND (reference sequence). CDR3 nucleotide sequence: TGTGCCAGTTCCTGGAAGGGACAGGCTAATGAAAAACTGTTTTTT. Its protein product is CASSWKGQANEKLFF. Full variable domain (rest looked up from reference TRBV19 and TRBJ1-4): DGGITQSPKYLFRKEGQNVTLSCEQNLNHDAMYWYRQDPGQGLRLIYYSQIVNDFQKGDIAEGYSVSREKKESFPLTVTSAQKNPTAFYLCASSWKGQANEKLFFGSGTQLSVL.

This clone was observed once. The V gene is TRBV28, the J gene TRBJ2-7; D is unclear. This CDR3 has 14 amino acids. The V end was cut by 1 base, the J end by 3 bases, with 10 bases between. Germline CDR1 reads MDHEN; CDR2 reads SYDVKM. The CDR3 loop is CASSLFVKGYEQYF. CDR3 DNA sequence: TGTGCCAGCAGTTTATTCGTCAAAGGCTACGAGCAGTACTTC.